One sample yielded the 10 T cell receptor beta chains listed below, sequenced in a study of T cell responses to AZD1222 COVID-19 vaccine (dated by TCRdb to the early 2020s). What this sample's time point label stands for: about 28 days (+/-7) after the second vaccine dose. Libraries came from the immunoSEQ multiplex PCR assay. The table comes from immuneACCESS by way of TCRdb, which keeps in-frame sequences with V and J called. Part of the clones is missing from these tables; in studies checked, under half for an unresolved V gene and the rest for unknown reasons. This sample gives nearly 95,000 clones in total; 85% to 90% of them show up just once. Of the sample, about 2.4% is held by the ten largest clones. Sequenced material: peripheral blood, taken 28 days after the second AZD1222 dose. These receptors were collected from an adult who received the AZD1222 COVID-19 vaccine.

The V gene is TRBV12-3 or TRBV12-4, the J gene TRBJ2-3; D is undetermined. CDR3 length: 13 residues. V was cut by 5 bases and J by 2 bases, with 8 bases left in between. The chain's CDR3 is CASSPSHTDTQYF. In DNA form, the CDR3 reads TGTGCCAGCAGTCCCTCCCACACAGATACGCAGTATTTT.

This clone was observed a few times. The chain employs TRBV12-5 and TRBJ2-5; D is perhaps TRBD2 (7 bases). The CDR3 consists of 17 residues. Trimming shortened V by 1 base and J by 3 bases, and 18 bases separated the two germline ends. Germline values: CDR1 LGHNT, CDR2 FRNRAP. CDR3 in amino acids: CASGLGPLGGRKETQYF. The CDR3 DNA reads TGTGCTAGTGGTTTGGGCCCCCTGGGGGGGCGGAAAGAGACCCAGTACTTC.

The V and J genes are TRBV7-9 and TRBJ1-1; D is uncertain. CDR3 length: 14 residues. Germline CDR1 reads SEHNR; CDR2 reads FQNEAQ (reference sequence). Deletions cut 3 bases from V and 3 bases from J, with 11 bases between. CDR3 protein: CASSFTGDDTEAFF. CDR3 coding DNA: TGTGCCAGCAGCTTTACCGGTGATGACACTGAAGCTTTCTTT.

The chain employs TRBV7-8 and TRBJ1-2; TRBD1 is a possible D gene (6 bases). Trimming stripped 2 bases from V and 0 bases from J, with 10 bases between. Per the germline V gene, CDR1 is SGHVS and CDR2 is FQNEAQ. There are 15 residues in the CDR3. CDR3 coding DNA: TGTGCCAGCAGCTTATTAACAGGGACTAACTATGGCTACACCTTC. Protein sequence: CASSLLTGTNYGYTF.

The CDR3 sequence is CASDSSGTSSYEQYF. As DNA, the CDR3 is TGTGCCAGCGACTCAAGCGGGACGAGCTCCTACGAGCAGTACTTC. J is TRBJ2-7 and V is TRBV6-5; 7 bases map to TRBD2. The CDR3 spans 15 residues. The V gene's germline CDR1 is MNHEY and CDR2 SVGAGI. Unmatched junction bases numbered 10, after V lost 8 bases and J lost 0 bases.

This chain connects TRBV6-2 or TRBV6-3 to TRBJ1-1; D not certain. This CDR3 spans 11 amino acids. Germline V gene data show CDR1 as MNHEY and CDR2 as SVGEGT. Trimming removed 2 bases at V and 3 bases at J, with 1 base between. CDR3 coding DNA: TGTGCCAGCAGTTACGACACTGAAGCTTTCTTT. Amino acids: CASSYDTEAFF.

The chain carries TRBV27 and TRBJ1-1, with a weak D call TRBD1 (6 bases). CDR3 length: 14 residues. Deletions cut 3 bases from V and 5 bases from J, with 13 bases between. CDR1 is MNHEY, CDR2 SMNVEV, per germline (reference sequence). The CDR3 bases are TGTGCCAGCAGTTTCCGGGGGCTCAGGACTGAAGCTTTCTTT. Encoded protein: CASSFRGLRTEAFF.

V is TRBV2 and J is TRBJ2-5, with 9 bases identical to TRBD2. V gave up 6 bases and J gave up 2 bases; unmatched junction bases: 4. The CDR3 sequence is 14 residues long. Germline V lookup: CDR1 SNHLY, CDR2 FYNNEI. CDR3 bases: TGTGCCAGCAGCGGGACTAGCAGTCAAGAGACCCAGTACTTC. As protein: CASSGTSSQETQYF.

V is TRBV5-1 and J is TRBJ1-1; 7 bases are shared with TRBD1. CDR1 and CDR2 from the germline V gene are SGHRS and YFSETQ. V lost 5 bases to trimming and J lost 0 bases; unmatched junction nucleotides: 4. The CDR3 runs to 14 residues. Here the CDR3 reads CASSPGTVNTEAFF. The CDR3 nucleotides are TGCGCCAGCAGTCCCGGGACAGTGAACACTGAAGCTTTCTTT.

The V gene is TRBV11-2, the J gene TRBJ1-4, with D unresolved. V dropped 3 bases and J dropped 6 bases, with 2 bases sitting between them. There are 11 residues in the CDR3. Germline assignment: CDR1 SGHAT and CDR2 FQNNGV. In DNA form, the CDR3 reads TGTGCCAGCAGCTTTCATGAAAAACTGTTTTTT. This codes for CASSFHEKLFF.